This T cell receptor (beta chain) emerged from a study of T cells in Graves' hyperthyroidism and ophthalmopathy. TCR beta CDR3 regions were amplified from RNA. In the first-round RT-PCR of the TCR CDR3, the HTBI primer set was used. TCRdb analysed the multiplex PCR reads with MiXCR anew, one entry per CDR3 protein. The table lists tens of thousands of distinct CDR3 sequences, approximately 50% of them singletons. Trimming removed 6 bases from V and 1 base from J; junction bases left unmatched: 5. The CDR3 covers 14 residues. This sequence joins TRBV12-3 or TRBV12-4 and TRBJ1-1; TRBD1 matches at 7 bases. The sequenced sample consisted of blood. The receptor's source is a woman aged 50 to 60 with Graves' hyperthyroidism that later progressed to Graves' ophthalmopathy. The CDR3 protein is CASSQRQGNTEAFF. DNA of the CDR3: TGTGCCAGCAGCCAGAGACAGGGGAACACTGAAGCTTTCTTT.